This T cell receptor beta chain comes out of a study of identical twins (dated by TCRdb to the mid-2010s). Context from the whole study: To test whether fetal clonotypes persist, this study deep-sequenced TCR alpha and beta repertoires from monozygotic twins, from unrelated adults of various ages, and from cord blood. Replicate twin experiments were performed at different times using different library preparation protocols to rule out contamination.

Every donor in the study was a healthy Caucasian. The study also sequenced three unrelated non-twin adults: a male aged 18 to 29, a male aged 50 to 59 and a female aged 50 to 59. Using Miltenyi CD45RO+ enrichment and human naive T-cell isolation kits, memory (CD45RO+) and naive T cells were isolated from PBMC. Beyond this particular receptor, the publication reports: A weaker excess of twin sharing was found in beta out-of-frame sequences because the signal-to-noise ratio was lowered by fewer shared sequences. Compared with coincidental sharing between unrelated individuals, an excess of low generation-probability sequences was observed among out-of-frame TCR alpha sequences shared between twins. Zero-insertion analyses could be partly confounded by invariant T cells such as MAIT and iNKT, though diverse VJ usage argued against such confounding for most clonotypes. Fewer insertions were carried by abundant cord blood beta clonotypes; a weaker similar trend was observed in young adult naive repertoires, while no such trend was observed in memory repertoires. Out-of-frame TCR alpha sharing in monozygotic twins was systematically underestimated by recombination models, whereas sharing between unrelated individuals was in agreement with the recombination models. Because the same donors could not be followed over many years, conclusions were based on cross-sectional statistical analysis.

On this clonotype itself: This clone's antigen is unknown. No base qualities exist here, and no much larger clone lies one base off it.

Sequences LNHNV (CDR1) and YYDKDF (CDR2) are obtained from the germline V gene (reference sequence). From the cysteine through the phenylalanine, the CDR3 covers 13 amino acids. CDR3 DNA only is kept here, 39 bases in frame from base 1. Trimming takes 0 bases from V and 6 bases from J, and the germline ends sit 6 bases apart. Preparation of the library involved 5' RACE. TCRdb lists the instrument as Illumina HiSeq 2000. A universal primer binding site was introduced by template switching, and a unique molecular identifier was present in the final cDNA, enabling accurate counting of TCR cDNA molecules. First-strand cDNA for TCR alpha and beta chains was synthesized from specific primers in the conserved constant-segment region. Each cDNA library was double barcoded, with a SMART-Mk sample barcode plus Illumina barcodes, to control for contamination. TruSeq adapter sequences along with Illumina sample barcodes were introduced in two successive PCR steps. TCR alpha and beta cDNA libraries were sequenced on the Illumina HiSeq platform with custom primers. The original methods were these. Raw reads were processed with MiGEC to extract unique molecular identifiers, and MiXCR was used to determine CDR3 positions. Recombination models were inferred per individual with the repgenHMM and IGoR tools using an EM algorithm. Shared clonotypes were analyzed with the tcR package in R, and sharing was normalized by the product of cloneset sizes. To study raw recombination without the effects of thymic and clonal selection, out-of-frame nonproductive sequences were analyzed. The public reads were run again by TCRdb, first through fastp at Q25 and then through MiXCR, and only productive beta chains were kept. Rows are unified per CDR3 protein, each entry keeping the most common DNA and genes. The V and J calls here are based on TCRdb, not the publication. The sample table contains 350,000 or so distinct CDR3 sequences; only one count was recorded for 7% to 9.5% of them. The leading ten clones occupy about 9.1% of the sample.

This sequence uses TRBV15 and TRBJ2-1; the D gene cannot be named for sure. The specimen was naive T cells sorted from blood. Explained via the paper, the cell subset or site label denotes: cells isolated with a human naive T-cell isolation kit. This clonotype was obtained from a woman between 45 and 65 years old in good health. The CDR3 region reads CATSRDPGNEQFF. The DNA sequence is as follows: TGTGCCACCAGCAGAGATCCAGGCAATGAGCAGTTCTTC.